These 12 T cell receptor beta chains were sequenced from one sample in a study of cytomegalovirus exposure and HLA in healthy donors. The PCR was carried out with 60 Vbeta primers and 13 Jbeta primers. The method was immunoSEQ multiplex PCR; TCRdb's version includes in-frame clones alone and lacks a portion of them. The data hold fewer than 150,000 clones, with about 78% observed a single time. The specimen sequenced was PBMCs. All receptors come from a man aged 50 to 60 in good health and CMV-seronegative.

V is TRBV13 and J is TRBJ2-5; D is unresolved. The CDR3 has 15 amino acids. In germline, CDR1 is PRHDT, CDR2 FYEKMQ (reference sequence). Trimming removed 4 bases from V and 3 bases from J, with 15 bases in between. This chain's CDR3 is CASSSRLVSKETQYF. The CDR3 DNA sequence: TGTGCCAGCAGCTCCCGTCTAGTATCGAAAGAGACCCAGTACTTC.

The chain uses TRBV11-2 and TRBJ1-1, with a weak D call TRBD1 (6 bases). Germline V gene lookup returns CDR1 SGHAT and CDR2 FQNNGV. Trimming removed 5 bases at V and 1 base at J, with 8 bases between. This CDR3 spans 13 amino acids. The chain's CDR3 is CASSQQGNTEAFF. The CDR3 nucleotides read TGTGCCAGCAGCCAACAGGGGAACACTGAAGCTTTCTTT.

The chain recombines TRBV27 with TRBJ1-6, with D perhaps TRBD1 (5 bases). This CDR3 contains 14 residues. The V and J ends lost 2 bases and 8 bases respectively, with 10 bases between them. CDR1 is MNHEY and CDR2 is SMNVEV in the germline V gene (reference sequence). The CDR3 region is CASSLTRADSPLHF. CDR3 in DNA: TGTGCCAGCAGTTTAACCAGGGCCGATTCACCCCTCCACTTT.

This chain uses TRBV7-2 with TRBJ2-2; a weak D match, TRBD2 (6 bases). CDR1 and CDR2 (germline): SGHTA, FQGNSA. Deletions cut 5 bases from V and 4 bases from J, with 14 bases between. The CDR3 is 15 residues long. The CDR3 DNA is TGTGCCAGCAGCCCCTCGGGACTCAGCACCGGGGAGCTGTTTTTT. Amino acid sequence: CASSPSGLSTGELFF. Full variable domain (rest looked up from reference TRBV7-2 and TRBJ2-2): GAGVSQSPSNKVTEKGKDVELRCDPISGHTALYWYRQSLGQGLEFLIYFQGNSAPDKSGLPSDRFSAERTGGSVSTLTIQRTQQEDSAVYLCASSPSGLSTGELFFGEGSRLTVL.

This clone occurred a few times. The rearrangement uses TRBV23-1 and TRBJ2-7; D might be TRBD2 (5 bases). TRBV23-1 is placed among ORFs of uncertain function. Trimming took off 2 bases at V and 3 bases at J, with 14 bases between the two ends. The CDR3 consists of 15 residues. This chain's CDR3 is CASSQPKRSSYEQYF. The CDR3 region has the DNA TGCGCCAGCAGTCAACCTAAGCGGTCAAGCTACGAGCAGTACTTC.

V is TRBV20-1 and J is TRBJ1-1; D not certain. CDR1 and CDR2 from the germline V gene are DFQATT and SNEGSKA (reference sequence). CDR3 length equals 10 residues. Trimming took 1 base from V and 11 from J, leaving 8 bases between them. This CDR3 reads CSARVLEAFF. The CDR3 DNA reads TGCAGTGCTAGAGTACTGGAGGCTTTCTTT.

J is TRBJ2-7 and V is TRBV7-9; tentatively, D is TRBD1 (5 bases). V gave up 5 bases and J gave up 6 bases, with 14 bases separating them. Germline CDR1 SEHNR, CDR2 FQNEAQ (reference sequence). This CDR3 region has 13 residues. CDR3 sequence reads: CASSLYSTVEQYF. CDR3 nucleotide sequence: TGTGCCAGCAGCCTATACTCGACAGTCGAGCAGTACTTC.

V usage is TRBV10-2 and J usage is TRBJ2-7; TRBD1 agrees at 12 bases. J lost 0 bases, V lost 5 bases, and 2 bases had no gene match. Germline CDR1 WSHSY, CDR2 SAAADI. The CDR3 runs to 15 residues. The CDR3 protein is CASSRDRGHSYEQYF. In DNA, the CDR3 is TGCGCCAGCAGTAGGGACAGGGGGCACTCCTACGAGCAGTACTTC.

The rearrangement uses TRBV6-6 and TRBJ2-2; possibly TRBD2 for D (5 bases). Looked up from germline, CDR1 is MNHNY and CDR2 is SVGAGI (reference sequence). The germline V and J ends were trimmed by 8 bases and 6 bases, with 10 bases remaining between them. This CDR3 comprises 12 residues. As DNA, the CDR3 is TGTGCCAGCCTCTGGGGAGCCGGGGAGCTGTTTTTT. Its protein product is CASLWGAGELFF.

The chain employs TRBV28 and TRBJ2-7; TRBD1 matches at 10 bases. CDR1 is MDHEN and CDR2 is SYDVKM in the germline V gene. Trimming at V came to 6 bases and at J to 2 bases, leaving 4 bases not matched to a gene. The CDR3 contains 14 residues. CDR3 residues: CASRRQGATYEQYF. The CDR3 DNA sequence: TGTGCCAGCAGGCGACAGGGGGCAACCTACGAGCAGTACTTC.

This clone was seen more than once but under ten times. The rearrangement uses TRBV5-1 and TRBJ2-7; D perhaps matches TRBD2 (6 bases). Per the germline V gene, CDR1 is SGHRS and CDR2 is YFSETQ. The CDR3 has 14 amino acids. V gave up 0 bases and J gave up 2 bases, with 9 bases separating them. The CDR3 nucleotides read TGCGCCAGCAGCTTGGCGGAGCGGGCCTACGAGCAGTACTTC. Amino acid sequence: CASSLAERAYEQYF.

This chain joins TRBV28 and TRBJ2-4; 10 nucleotides align to TRBD1. The V gene's germline CDR1 is MDHEN and CDR2 SYDVKM. Losses at the gene ends were 1 base for V and 0 bases for J; bases not matched to a gene: 9. This CDR3 contains 19 residues. Here the CDR3 reads CASSLLPGQGPLAKNIQYF. Here the CDR3 DNA reads TGTGCCAGCAGTTTATTACCGGGACAGGGGCCTCTAGCCAAAAACATTCAGTACTTC. The whole variable domain, remainder taken from reference TRBV28 and TRBJ2-4, is DVKVTQSSRYLVKRTGEKVFLECVQDMDHENMFWYRQDPGLGLRLIYFSYDVKMKEKGDIPEGYSVSREKKERFSLILESASTNQTSMYLCASSLLPGQGPLAKNIQYFGAGTRLSVL.